This T cell receptor (beta chain) originates from a study of siplizumab effects on memory and regulatory T cells. Study results and limitations: Treatment with siplizumab left mappable alloreactive CD4+ clones averaging approximately 69% Treg-derived, compared with 26.9% in controls.

Each sample had 9.3 x 10^4 or so TCR templates assayed. Some clones are missing from TCRdb's copy, which holds only in-frame ones; the method was immunoSEQ multiplex PCR. Counted here are 100,000 to 110,000 clones, about 94% occurring once; the ten biggest clones make up about 1.2%. Turning to this clone: Its antigen is not identified.

The source of this sequence is a human donor in good health. Sequenced material: non-Treg CD4+ T cells sorted from blood.

CDR3: CASSLGGGITDTQYF. The CDR3 bases are TGTGCCAGCAGCTTGGGAGGAGGAATTACAGATACGCAGTATTTT. The chain joins TRBV5-4 to TRBJ2-3, with D possibly TRBD2 on 5 matching bases. Germline assignment: CDR1 SGHNT and CDR2 YYREEE (reference sequence). V lost 0 bases and J 3 bases, leaving 11 bases between the germline ends. The CDR3 sequence is 15 residues long. The variable domain in full, with the rest retrieved from reference TRBV5-4 and TRBJ2-3, is ETGVTQSPTHLIKTRGQQVTLRCSSQSGHNTVSWYQQALGQGPQFIFQYYREEENGRGNFPPRFSGLQFPNYSSELNVNALELDDSALYLCASSLGGGITDTQYFGPGTRLTVL.